The 18 T cell receptor beta chains below all came from one sample that was sequenced in a study of T cell changes during pregnancy in multiple sclerosis. Profiling relied on immunoSEQ multiplex PCR, and the TCRdb table lists in-frame clones only, not all of them. The sample records 80,000 to 95,000 clones, over 85% being singletons. The sample here was peripheral blood, taken in the third trimester of pregnancy. The receptor set was obtained from a female donor in good health, enrolled as a control in a pregnancy study.

DNA of the CDR3: TGTGCCAGCAGTTTCTGGCTTCGTCAAGAGACCCAGTACTTC. The encoded protein is CASSFWLRQETQYF. The chain couples TRBV28 to TRBJ2-5; no definite D call. There are 14 residues in the CDR3. The germline CDR1 and CDR2 sequences are MDHEN and SYDVKM. The V gene lost 3 bases and the J gene lost 2 bases, with 10 bases spanning the gap.

CDR3 sequence reads: CASSEERYQYF. In DNA form, the CDR3 reads TGTGCCAGCAGTGAAGAGAGATACCAGTACTTC. The chain employs TRBV2 and TRBJ2-5; D not resolved. This CDR3 is built from 11 residues. The V end lost 1 base, the J end lost 10 bases, and 7 bases lay between the germline ends. Looked up from germline, CDR1 is SNHLY and CDR2 is FYNNEI.

In DNA form, the CDR3 reads TGTGCCAGCAGCTCATCCTCGGGGGGCGGCACAGATACGCAGTATTTT. Translation gives CASSSSSGGGTDTQYF. The chain has TRBV7-9 and TRBJ2-3; possible D gene TRBD2, 7 bases. This CDR3 has 16 amino acids. Per the germline V gene, CDR1 is SEHNR and CDR2 is FQNEAQ (reference sequence). V lost 4 bases and J lost 1, with 15 bases in between. The full variable domain, in which reference TRBV7-9 and TRBJ2-3 provide the parts outside the CDR3, is DTGVSQNPRHKITKRGQNVTFRCDPISEHNRLYWYRQTLGQGPEFLTYFQNEAQLEKSRLLSDRFSAERPKGSFSTLEIQRTEQGDSAMYLCASSSSSGGGTDTQYFGPGTRLTVL.

The chain recombines TRBV29-1 with TRBJ1-1, with D perhaps TRBD1 (5 bases). The CDR3 sequence is 15 residues long. Trimming took off 2 bases at V and 7 bases at J, with 20 bases between the two ends. CDR1 is SQVTM and CDR2 is ANQGSEA in the germline V gene. CDR3 loop: CSVERWGGKRGEAFF. CDR3 coding DNA: TGCAGCGTTGAAAGATGGGGCGGGAAAAGGGGTGAAGCTTTCTTT.

V is TRBV4-2 and J is TRBJ2-3; no definite D call. CDR3 size: 15 residues. Germline-derived CDR1 and CDR2 are LGHNA and YNFKEQ. Deletions cut 1 base from V and 2 bases from J, with 10 bases between. CDR3 residues: CASSQVMGHTDTQYF. CDR3 sequence (DNA): TGTGCCAGCAGCCAAGTGATGGGCCACACAGATACGCAGTATTTT.

This rearrangement joins TRBV9 to TRBJ2-2; D may be TRBD2 (6 bases). Germline-derived CDR1 and CDR2 are SGDLS and YYNGEE. This CDR3 is built from 15 residues. Trimming removed 0 bases at V and 5 bases at J, with 11 bases between. The CDR3 loop reads CASSVGAGRTGELFF. The CDR3 DNA is TGTGCCAGCAGCGTAGGGGCAGGGAGGACCGGGGAGCTGTTTTTT.

The rearrangement joins TRBV28 to TRBJ2-1; 10 bases match TRBD2. V shed 5 bases, J shed 5 bases, and the junction held 6 bases outside the gene matches. The CDR3 contains 15 residues. Germline V gene data show CDR1 as MDHEN and CDR2 as SYDVKM. Here the CDR3 reads CASSPGLARDNEQFF. For the CDR3, the DNA is TGTGCCAGCAGTCCGGGACTAGCGCGGGACAATGAGCAGTTCTTC.

The chain joins TRBV5-6 to TRBJ1-5; D is possibly TRBD1 (5 bases). This CDR3 is built from 18 residues. Germline-derived CDR1 and CDR2 are SGHDT and YYEEEE. Between the trimmed V and J ends, which lost 3 bases and 0 bases, there was a span of 19 bases. The CDR3 DNA follows: TGTGCCAGCAGCTCGTTTGGGAGGGCAGGGCTTAGCAATCAGCCCCAGCATTTT. Its translation: CASSSFGRAGLSNQPQHF.

In its sample, this clone was seen once. The gene calls are TRBV5-1 and TRBJ2-1; 10 bases line up with TRBD1. This CDR3 contains 15 residues. Germline loops: CDR1 SGHRS, CDR2 YFSETQ. The ends lost 0 bases at V and 8 bases at J; junction bases unmatched: 5. CDR3: CASSLEGQGNDEQFF. The CDR3 DNA follows: TGCGCCAGCAGCTTGGAGGGACAGGGGAACGATGAGCAGTTCTTC.

V usage is TRBV5-4 and J usage is TRBJ1-2; the D gene is possibly TRBD1 (5 bases). V was cut by 4 bases and J by 1 base, with 14 bases left in between. Germline V gene data show CDR1 as SGHNT and CDR2 as YYREEE (reference sequence). This CDR3 is built from 15 residues. CDR3 residues: CASSRGDGGNYGYTF. The DNA of the CDR3 is TGTGCCAGCAGCCGGGGGGACGGAGGTAACTATGGCTACACCTTC.

This rearrangement joins TRBV5-1 to TRBJ1-2; 11 nucleotides match TRBD1. CDR3 length: 14 residues. With 7 bases clipped from V and 7 bases from J, the junction kept 9 bases outside the gene matches. Germline V gives CDR1 SGHRS, CDR2 YFSETQ. Here the CDR3 DNA reads TGCGCCAGCTCCAGCGGACAGGGGGCGGTTGGCTACACCTTC. This sequence encodes CASSSGQGAVGYTF.

This chain links TRBV19 with TRBJ2-7, with D perhaps TRBD1 (5 bases). The CDR3 is 13 residues long. CDR1 LNHDA and CDR2 SQIVND come from the germline V gene (reference sequence). V was clipped by 5 bases and J by 5 bases, with 13 bases between them. CDR3 sequence: CASSSTVAHEQYF. CDR3 DNA sequence: TGTGCCAGTAGTTCGACAGTTGCCCACGAGCAGTACTTC.

The V and J genes are TRBV13 and TRBJ2-7; 10 bases align to TRBD2. Per germline, CDR1 PRHDT and CDR2 FYEKMQ (reference sequence). The junction had 4 bases not matched to a gene; V was cut back by 3 bases and J by 2 bases. This CDR3 spans 15 amino acids. The CDR3: CASSFGLADTYEQYF. The CDR3 DNA is TGTGCCAGCAGCTTCGGACTAGCGGATACCTACGAGCAGTACTTC.

The chain is built from TRBV29-1 and TRBJ2-1; 9 nucleotides align to TRBD1. After removal of 7 bases from V and 7 bases from J, the junction contained 5 bases not matched to a gene. The germline V gene encodes CDR1 SQVTM and CDR2 ANQGSEA. This CDR3 is 12 amino acids long. DNA for the CDR3: TGCAGCGCCACACAGGGGGCGAATGAGCAGTTCTTC. It translates to CSATQGANEQFF.

The rearrangement uses TRBV10-3 and TRBJ1-3; 7 bases agree with TRBD1. Germline V lookup: CDR1 ENHRY, CDR2 SYGVKD. This CDR3 region has 15 residues. V gave up 3 bases and J gave up 0 bases; unmatched junction bases: 2. DNA of the CDR3: TGTGCCATCAGTGATCAGGGGGACTCTGGAAACACCATATATTTT. Amino acid sequence: CAISDQGDSGNTIYF.

The chain is built from TRBV7-2 and TRBJ2-1; 10 nucleotides align to TRBD2. Germline CDR1 and CDR2: SGHTA and FQGNSA. V lost 1 base, J lost 2 bases, and 2 bases stayed unmatched. The CDR3 has 16 amino acids. The CDR3 sequence: CASSLGLAGAYNEQFF. The CDR3 nucleotides read TGTGCCAGCAGCTTAGGTCTAGCGGGAGCCTACAATGAGCAGTTCTTC.

The gene calls are TRBV10-3 and TRBJ2-6, with 9 bases lining up with TRBD1. This CDR3 comprises 17 residues. Germline values: CDR1 ENHRY, CDR2 SYGVKD. V lost 6 bases and J lost 1; bases outside the gene matches: 7. The CDR3 is CAISVTGGASGANVLTF. The CDR3 DNA follows: TGTGCCATCAGCGTTACAGGGGGCGCTTCTGGGGCCAACGTCCTGACTTTC.

The chain employs TRBV15 and TRBJ2-7; the D gene is possibly TRBD2 (6 bases). Germline-derived CDR1 and CDR2 are LNHNV and YYDKDF (reference sequence). The CDR3 sequence is 17 residues long. Deletions cut 1 base from V and 2 bases from J, with 18 bases between. The CDR3: CATSRVQYGGAPYEQYF. The CDR3 nucleotides read TGTGCCACCAGCAGAGTTCAATATGGAGGGGCCCCCTACGAGCAGTACTTC.